There are many counts of the clone carrying this T cell receptor (beta chain). Its antigen is not known. This entry is derived from a study of T cells in Graves' hyperthyroidism and ophthalmopathy. General study findings and limits: A model of 13 V-J pairs discriminated ophthalmopathy from stable hyperthyroidism.

Germline V gene sequence: CDR1 MNHEY, CDR2 SVGAGI. Trimming removed 2 bases from V and 4 bases from J, with 8 bases in between. There are 13 residues in the CDR3. Inclusion characteristics of ophthalmopathy patients comprised a Clinical Activity Score of at least 3, a NOSPECS grade of at least 4, and duration under 3 months. Clinical symptoms, serum thyroxine, TRAb, thyroid ultrasound and orbital computed tomography informed diagnoses. The TCR beta CDR3 regions underwent amplification using RNA transcripts as the source. The TCR CDR3 was amplified in a first-round RT-PCR using the HTBI primer set. MiXCR was run by TCRdb on the multiplex PCR reads, yielding one entry per CDR3 protein. The data show nearly 250,000 distinct CDR3 sequences, approximately 25% seen once.

This clonotype was obtained from a middle-aged woman with Graves' ophthalmopathy. The chain recombines TRBV6-5 with TRBJ1-1; D possibly corresponds to TRBD1 (5 bases). The sequenced sample was blood. The CDR3 is CASSYSQGTEAFF. For the CDR3, the DNA is TGTGCCAGCAGTTACAGTCAGGGCACTGAAGCTTTCTTT.